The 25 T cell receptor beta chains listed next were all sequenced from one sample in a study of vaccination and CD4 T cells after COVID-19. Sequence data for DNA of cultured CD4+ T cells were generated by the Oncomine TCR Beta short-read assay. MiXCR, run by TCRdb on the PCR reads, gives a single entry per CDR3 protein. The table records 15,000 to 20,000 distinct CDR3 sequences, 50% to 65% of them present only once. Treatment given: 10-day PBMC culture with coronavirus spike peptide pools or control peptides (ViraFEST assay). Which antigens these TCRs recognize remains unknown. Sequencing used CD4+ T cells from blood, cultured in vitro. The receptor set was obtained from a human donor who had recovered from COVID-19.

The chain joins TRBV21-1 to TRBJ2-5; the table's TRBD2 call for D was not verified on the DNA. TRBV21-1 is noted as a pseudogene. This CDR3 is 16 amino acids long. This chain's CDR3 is CASSKPLHPYQETQYF. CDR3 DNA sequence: TGTGCCAGCAGCAAACCCCTCCACCCGTACCAAGAGACCCAGTACTTC.

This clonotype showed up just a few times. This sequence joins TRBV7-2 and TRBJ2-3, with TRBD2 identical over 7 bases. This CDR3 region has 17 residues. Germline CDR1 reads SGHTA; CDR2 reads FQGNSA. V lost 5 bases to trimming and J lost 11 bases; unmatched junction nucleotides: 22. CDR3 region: CASSLRGEGLPPMWQYF. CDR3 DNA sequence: TGTGCCAGCAGCCTACGGGGGGAGGGACTACCTCCTATGTGGCAGTATTTT.

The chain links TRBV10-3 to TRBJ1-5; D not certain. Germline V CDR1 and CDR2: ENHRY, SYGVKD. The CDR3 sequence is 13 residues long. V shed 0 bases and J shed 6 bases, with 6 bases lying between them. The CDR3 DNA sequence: TGTGCCATCAGTGAGTCCTGGGGTCAGCCCCAGCATTTT. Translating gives CAISESWGQPQHF.

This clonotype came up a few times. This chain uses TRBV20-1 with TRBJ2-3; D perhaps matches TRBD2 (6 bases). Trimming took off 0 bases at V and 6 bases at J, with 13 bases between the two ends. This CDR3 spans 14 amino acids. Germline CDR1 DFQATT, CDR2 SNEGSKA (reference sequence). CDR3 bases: TGCAGTGCTAGAGATCCACGGGGGTCCGATACGCAGTATTTT. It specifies CSARDPRGSDTQYF.

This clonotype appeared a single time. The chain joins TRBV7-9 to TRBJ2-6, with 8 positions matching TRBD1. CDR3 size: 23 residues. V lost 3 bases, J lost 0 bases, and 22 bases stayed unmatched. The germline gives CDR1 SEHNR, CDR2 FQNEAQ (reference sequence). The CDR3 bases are TGTGCCAGCAGCTTTTACCGCCCAGACAGGGGCGAAACACCAAGCTCTGGGGCCAACGTCCTGACTTTC. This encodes CASSFYRPDRGETPSSGANVLTF.

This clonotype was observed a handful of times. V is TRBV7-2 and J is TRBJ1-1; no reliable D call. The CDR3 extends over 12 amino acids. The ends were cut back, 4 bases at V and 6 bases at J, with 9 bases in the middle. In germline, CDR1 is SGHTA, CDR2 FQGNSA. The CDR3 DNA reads TGTGCCAGCAGCTCCCGCAGTTCTGAAGCTTTCTTT. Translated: CASSSRSSEAFF. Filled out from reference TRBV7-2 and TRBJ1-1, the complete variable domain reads GAGVSQSPSNKVTEKGKDVELRCDPISGHTALYWYRQSLGQGLEFLIYFQGNSAPDKSGLPSDRFSAERTGGSVSTLTIQRTQQEDSAVYLCASSSRSSEAFFGQGTRLTVV.

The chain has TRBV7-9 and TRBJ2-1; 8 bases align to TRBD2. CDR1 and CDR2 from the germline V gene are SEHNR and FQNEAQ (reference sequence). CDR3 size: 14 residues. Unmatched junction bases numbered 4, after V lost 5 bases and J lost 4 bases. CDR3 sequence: CASSKGLEYNEQFF. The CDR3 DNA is TGTGCCAGCAGCAAGGGACTAGAATACAATGAGCAGTTCTTC.

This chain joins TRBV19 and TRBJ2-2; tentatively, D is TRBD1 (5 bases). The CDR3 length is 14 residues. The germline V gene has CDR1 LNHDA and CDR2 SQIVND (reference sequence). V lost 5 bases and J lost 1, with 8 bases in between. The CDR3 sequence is CASSDDRNTGELFF. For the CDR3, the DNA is TGTGCCAGTAGTGATGACAGGAACACCGGGGAGCTGTTTTTT.

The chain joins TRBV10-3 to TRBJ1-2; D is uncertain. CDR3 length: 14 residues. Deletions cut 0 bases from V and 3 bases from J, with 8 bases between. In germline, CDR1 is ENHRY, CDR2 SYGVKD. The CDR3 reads CAISESKGYYGYTF. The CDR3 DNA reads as TGTGCCATCAGTGAGTCCAAAGGGTACTATGGCTACACCTTC.

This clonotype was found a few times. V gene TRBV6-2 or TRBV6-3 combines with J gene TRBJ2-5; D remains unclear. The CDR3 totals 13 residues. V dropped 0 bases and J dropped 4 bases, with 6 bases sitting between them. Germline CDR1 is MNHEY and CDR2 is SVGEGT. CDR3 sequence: CASSYSPGETQYF. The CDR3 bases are TGTGCCAGCAGTTACTCGCCTGGAGAGACCCAGTACTTC.

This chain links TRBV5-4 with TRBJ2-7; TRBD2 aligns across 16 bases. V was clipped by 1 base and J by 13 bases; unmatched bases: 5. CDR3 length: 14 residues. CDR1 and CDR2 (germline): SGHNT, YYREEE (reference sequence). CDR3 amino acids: CASSLFGTSGGDYF. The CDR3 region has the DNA TGTGCCAGCAGCTTGTTCGGGACTAGCGGGGGGGATTACTTC.

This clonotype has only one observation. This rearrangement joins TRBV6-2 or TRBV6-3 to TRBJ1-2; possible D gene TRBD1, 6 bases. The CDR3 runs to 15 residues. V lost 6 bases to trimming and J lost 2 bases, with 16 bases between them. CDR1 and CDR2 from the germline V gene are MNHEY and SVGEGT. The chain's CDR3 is CASSEGQILNYGYTF. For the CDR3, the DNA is TGTGCCAGCAGCGAAGGACAGATTTTAAACTATGGCTACACCTTC.

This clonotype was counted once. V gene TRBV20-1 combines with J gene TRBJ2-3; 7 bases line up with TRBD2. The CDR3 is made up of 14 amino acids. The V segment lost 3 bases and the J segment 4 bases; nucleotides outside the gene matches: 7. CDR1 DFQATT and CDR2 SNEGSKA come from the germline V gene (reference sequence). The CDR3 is CSARGTSVADTQYF. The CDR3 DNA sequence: TGCAGTGCTAGGGGTACTAGCGTGGCAGATACGCAGTATTTT.

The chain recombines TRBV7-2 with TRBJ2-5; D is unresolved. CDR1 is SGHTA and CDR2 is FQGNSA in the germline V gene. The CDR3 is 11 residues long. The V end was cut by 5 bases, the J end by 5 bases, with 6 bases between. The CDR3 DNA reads TGTGCCAGCAGCGTACAGGAGACCCAGTACTTC. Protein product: CASSVQETQYF.

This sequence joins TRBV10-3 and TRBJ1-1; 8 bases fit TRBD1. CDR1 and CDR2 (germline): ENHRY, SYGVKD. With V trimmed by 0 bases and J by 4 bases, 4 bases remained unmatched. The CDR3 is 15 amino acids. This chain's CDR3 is CAISESWTGRTEAFF. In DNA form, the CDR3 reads TGTGCCATCAGTGAGTCTTGGACAGGGCGCACTGAAGCTTTCTTT.

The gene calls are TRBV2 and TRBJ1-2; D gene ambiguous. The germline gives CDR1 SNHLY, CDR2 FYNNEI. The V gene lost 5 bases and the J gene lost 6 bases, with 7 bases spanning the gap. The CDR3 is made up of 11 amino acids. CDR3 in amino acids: CASSNRDGYTF. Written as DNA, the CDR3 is TGTGCCAGCAGTAATAGAGATGGCTACACCTTC.

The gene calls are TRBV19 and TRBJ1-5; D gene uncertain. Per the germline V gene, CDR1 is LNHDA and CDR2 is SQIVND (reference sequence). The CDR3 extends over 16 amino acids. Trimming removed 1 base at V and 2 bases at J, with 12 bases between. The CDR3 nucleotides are TGTGCCAGTAGTATAGTACAGTCCGACGGCAATCAGCCCCAGCATTTT. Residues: CASSIVQSDGNQPQHF.

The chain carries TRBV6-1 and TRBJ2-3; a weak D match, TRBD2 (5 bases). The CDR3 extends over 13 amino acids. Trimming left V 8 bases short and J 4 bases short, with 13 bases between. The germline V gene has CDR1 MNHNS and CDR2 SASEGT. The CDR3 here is CASSSWESDTQYF. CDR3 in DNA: TGTGCCAGCTCTTCTTGGGAGTCAGATACGCAGTATTTT.

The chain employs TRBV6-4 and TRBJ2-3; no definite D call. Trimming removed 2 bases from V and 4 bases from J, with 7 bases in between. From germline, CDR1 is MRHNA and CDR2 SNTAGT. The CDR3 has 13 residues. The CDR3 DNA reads TGTGCCAGCAGTGACACAATTGCAGATACGCAGTATTTT. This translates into CASSDTIADTQYF.

For the CDR3, the DNA is TGTGCCACCAGCAGCGGTCGTGGTCTCTCTGGAAACACCATATATTTT. This encodes CATSSGRGLSGNTIYF. The rearrangement joins TRBV15 to TRBJ1-3; D ambiguous. The CDR3 contains 16 residues. Deletions cut 3 bases from V and 0 bases from J, with 12 bases between. Looked up from germline, CDR1 is LNHNV and CDR2 is YYDKDF (reference sequence).

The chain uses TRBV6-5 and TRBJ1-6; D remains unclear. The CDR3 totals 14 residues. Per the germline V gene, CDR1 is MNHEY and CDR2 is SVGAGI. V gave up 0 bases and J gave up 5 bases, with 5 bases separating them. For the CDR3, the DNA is TGTGCCAGCAGTTACTCCAAGGATAATTCACCCCTCCACTTT. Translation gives CASSYSKDNSPLHF.

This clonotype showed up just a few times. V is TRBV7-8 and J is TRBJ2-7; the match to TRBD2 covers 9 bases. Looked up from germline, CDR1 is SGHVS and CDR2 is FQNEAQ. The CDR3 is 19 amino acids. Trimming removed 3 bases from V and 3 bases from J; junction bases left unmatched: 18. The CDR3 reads CASSFYRIPLAGGGYEQYF. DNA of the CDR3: TGTGCCAGCAGCTTCTACCGGATCCCTCTCGCGGGGGGGGGCTACGAGCAGTACTTC.

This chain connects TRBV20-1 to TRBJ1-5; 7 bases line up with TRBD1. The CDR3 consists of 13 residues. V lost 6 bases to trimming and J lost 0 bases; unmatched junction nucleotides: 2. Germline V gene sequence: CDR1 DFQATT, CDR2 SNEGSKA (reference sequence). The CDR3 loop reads CSAWTGSNQPQHF. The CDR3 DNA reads TGCAGTGCCTGGACAGGTAGCAATCAGCCCCAGCATTTT.

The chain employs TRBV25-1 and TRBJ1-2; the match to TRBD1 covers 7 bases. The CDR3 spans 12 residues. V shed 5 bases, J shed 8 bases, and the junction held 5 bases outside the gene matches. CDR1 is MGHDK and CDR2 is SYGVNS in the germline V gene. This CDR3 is CASSLTGDGYTF. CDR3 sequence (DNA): TGTGCCAGCAGTTTAACAGGGGACGGCTACACCTTC.

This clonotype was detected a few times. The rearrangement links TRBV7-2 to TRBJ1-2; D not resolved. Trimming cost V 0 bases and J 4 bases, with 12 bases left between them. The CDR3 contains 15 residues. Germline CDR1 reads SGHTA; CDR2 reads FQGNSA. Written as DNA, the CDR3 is TGTGCCAGCAGCTTAGCGGTCGTGGGAACCTATGGCTACACCTTC. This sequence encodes CASSLAVVGTYGYTF.